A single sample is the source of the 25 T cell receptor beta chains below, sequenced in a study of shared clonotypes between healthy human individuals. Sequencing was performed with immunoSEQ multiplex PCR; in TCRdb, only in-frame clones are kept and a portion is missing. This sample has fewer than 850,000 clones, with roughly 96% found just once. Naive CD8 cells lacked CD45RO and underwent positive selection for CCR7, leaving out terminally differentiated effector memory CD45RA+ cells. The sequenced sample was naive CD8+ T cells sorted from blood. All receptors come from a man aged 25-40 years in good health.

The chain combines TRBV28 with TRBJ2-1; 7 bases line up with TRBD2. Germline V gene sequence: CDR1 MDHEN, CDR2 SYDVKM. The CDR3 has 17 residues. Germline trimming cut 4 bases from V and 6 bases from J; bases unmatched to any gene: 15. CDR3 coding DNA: TGTGCCAGCAGTTCGCTGGAGACTAGCCTCTTTCTCAATGAGCAGTTCTTC. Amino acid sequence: CASSSLETSLFLNEQFF.

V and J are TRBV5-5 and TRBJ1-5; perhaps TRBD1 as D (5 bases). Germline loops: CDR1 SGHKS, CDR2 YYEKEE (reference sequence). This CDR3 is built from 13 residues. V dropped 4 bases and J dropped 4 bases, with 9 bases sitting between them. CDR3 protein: CASSLDINQPQHF. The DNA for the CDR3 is TGTGCCAGCAGCCTGGACATTAATCAGCCCCAGCATTTT.

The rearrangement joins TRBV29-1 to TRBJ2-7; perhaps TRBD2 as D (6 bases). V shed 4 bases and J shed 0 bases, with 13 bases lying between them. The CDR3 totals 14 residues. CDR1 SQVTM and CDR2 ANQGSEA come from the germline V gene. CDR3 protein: CSVVVGSGSYEQYF. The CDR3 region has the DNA TGCAGCGTTGTGGTCGGTAGCGGCTCCTACGAGCAGTACTTC.

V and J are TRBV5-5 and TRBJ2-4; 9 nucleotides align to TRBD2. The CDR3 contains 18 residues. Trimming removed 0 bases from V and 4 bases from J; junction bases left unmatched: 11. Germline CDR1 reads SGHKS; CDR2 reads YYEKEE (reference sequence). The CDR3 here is CASSLVAVSGRLKNIQYF. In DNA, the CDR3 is TGTGCCAGCAGCTTGGTGGCGGTTAGCGGGAGACTAAAAAACATTCAGTACTTC.

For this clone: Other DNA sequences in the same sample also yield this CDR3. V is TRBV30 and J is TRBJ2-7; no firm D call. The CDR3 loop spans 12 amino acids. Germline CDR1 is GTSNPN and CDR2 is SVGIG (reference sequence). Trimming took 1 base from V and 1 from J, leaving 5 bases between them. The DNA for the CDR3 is TGTGCCTGGAGTGGTGATTCCTACGAGCAGTACTTC. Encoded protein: CAWSGDSYEQYF.

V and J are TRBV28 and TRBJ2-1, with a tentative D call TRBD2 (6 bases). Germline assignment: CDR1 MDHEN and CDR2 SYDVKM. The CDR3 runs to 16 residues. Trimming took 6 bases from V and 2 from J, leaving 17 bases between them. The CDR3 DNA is TGTGCCAGCAGCACCCCCTCTAGCGTTCCCTACAATGAGCAGTTCTTC. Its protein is CASSTPSSVPYNEQFF.

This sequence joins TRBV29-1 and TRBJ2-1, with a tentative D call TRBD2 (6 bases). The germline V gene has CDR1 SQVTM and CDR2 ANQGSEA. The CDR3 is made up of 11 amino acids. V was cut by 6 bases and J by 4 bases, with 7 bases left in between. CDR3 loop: CSVAGYNEQFF. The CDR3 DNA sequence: TGCAGCGTAGCGGGTTACAATGAGCAGTTCTTC.

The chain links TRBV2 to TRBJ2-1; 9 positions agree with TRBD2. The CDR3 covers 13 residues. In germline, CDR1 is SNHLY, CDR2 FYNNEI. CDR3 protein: CATRTSANNEQFF. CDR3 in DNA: TGTGCTACCCGGACTAGCGCTAACAATGAGCAGTTCTTC.

The DNA for the CDR3 is TGCGCCAGCAGCCAGGGTGGTAGCTACACAGATACGCAGTATTTT. As protein: CASSQGGSYTDTQYF. This chain connects TRBV4-1 to TRBJ2-3; D is ambiguous. V was trimmed by 3 bases and J by 2 bases, leaving 12 bases between them. In germline, CDR1 is MGHRA, CDR2 YSYEKL. This CDR3 has 15 residues.

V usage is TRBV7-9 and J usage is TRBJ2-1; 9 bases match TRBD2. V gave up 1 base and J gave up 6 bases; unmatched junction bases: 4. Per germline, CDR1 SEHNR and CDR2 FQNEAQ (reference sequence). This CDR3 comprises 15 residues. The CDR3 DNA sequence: TGTGCCAGCAGCTTAGAGCTTAGCGGGGGCAATGAGCAGTTCTTC. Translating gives CASSLELSGGNEQFF.

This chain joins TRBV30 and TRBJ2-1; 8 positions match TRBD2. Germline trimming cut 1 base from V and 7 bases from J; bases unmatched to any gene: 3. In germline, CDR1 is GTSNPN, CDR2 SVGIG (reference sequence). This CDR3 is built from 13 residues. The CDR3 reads CAWSAAGANEQFF. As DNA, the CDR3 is TGTGCCTGGAGTGCAGCGGGAGCGAATGAGCAGTTCTTC.

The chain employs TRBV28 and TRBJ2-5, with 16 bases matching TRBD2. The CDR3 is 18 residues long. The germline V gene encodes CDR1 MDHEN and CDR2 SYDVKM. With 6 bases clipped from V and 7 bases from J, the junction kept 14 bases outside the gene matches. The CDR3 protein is CASSPPPGLAGGRGTQYF. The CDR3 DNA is TGTGCCAGCAGCCCACCTCCGGGACTAGCGGGAGGGCGAGGGACCCAGTACTTC.

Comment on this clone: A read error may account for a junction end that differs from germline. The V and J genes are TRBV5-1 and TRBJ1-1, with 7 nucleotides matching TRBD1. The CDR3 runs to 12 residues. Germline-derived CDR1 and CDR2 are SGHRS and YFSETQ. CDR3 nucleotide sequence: TGCGTCAGCAGCGACAGGGAGGTTGAAGCTTTCTTT. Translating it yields CVSSDREVEAFF.

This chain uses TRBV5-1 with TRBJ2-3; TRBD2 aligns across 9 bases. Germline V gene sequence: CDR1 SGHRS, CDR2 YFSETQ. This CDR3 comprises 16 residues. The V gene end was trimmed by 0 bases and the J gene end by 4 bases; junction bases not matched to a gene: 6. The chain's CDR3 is CASSLEPGLASDTQYF. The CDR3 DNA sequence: TGCGCCAGCAGCTTGGAACCAGGACTAGCGTCAGATACGCAGTATTTT.

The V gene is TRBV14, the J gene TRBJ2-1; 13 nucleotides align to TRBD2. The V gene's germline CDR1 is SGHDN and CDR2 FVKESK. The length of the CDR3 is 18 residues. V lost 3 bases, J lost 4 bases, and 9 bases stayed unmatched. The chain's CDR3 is CASSHLPGTSGTYNEQFF. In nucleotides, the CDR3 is TGTGCCAGCAGCCATTTACCCGGGACTAGCGGGACGTACAATGAGCAGTTCTTC.

The CDR3 nucleotides read TGTGCCAGCGGGAGCGGGAGCCTTAATGAGCAGTTCTTC. Translated: CASGSGSLNEQFF. The chain uses TRBV11-3 and TRBJ2-1; 8 nucleotides match TRBD2. This CDR3 comprises 13 residues. CDR1 and CDR2 (germline): SGHNT, YENEEA. J gave up 7 bases and V 8 bases, and 7 bases lay outside the gene matches.

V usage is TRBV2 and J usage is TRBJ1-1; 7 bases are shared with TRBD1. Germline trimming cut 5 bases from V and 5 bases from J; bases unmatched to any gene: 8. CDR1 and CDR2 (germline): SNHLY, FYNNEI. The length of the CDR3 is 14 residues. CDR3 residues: CASSTGDSGTEAFF. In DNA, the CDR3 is TGTGCCAGCAGTACAGGGGATTCCGGGACTGAAGCTTTCTTT.

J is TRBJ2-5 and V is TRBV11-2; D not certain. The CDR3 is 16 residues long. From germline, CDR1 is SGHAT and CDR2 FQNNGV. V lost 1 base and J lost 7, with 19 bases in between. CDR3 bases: TGTGCCAGCAGCTTAGTCCGCTGGGGATCAACGGTGACCCAGTACTTC. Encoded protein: CASSLVRWGSTVTQYF.

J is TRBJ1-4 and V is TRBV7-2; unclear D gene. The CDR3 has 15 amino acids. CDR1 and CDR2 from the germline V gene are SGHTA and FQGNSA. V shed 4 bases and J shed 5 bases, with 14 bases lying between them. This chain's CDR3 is CASSSPQVGNEKLFF. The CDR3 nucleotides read TGTGCCAGCAGCTCACCTCAGGTGGGGAATGAAAAACTGTTTTTT.

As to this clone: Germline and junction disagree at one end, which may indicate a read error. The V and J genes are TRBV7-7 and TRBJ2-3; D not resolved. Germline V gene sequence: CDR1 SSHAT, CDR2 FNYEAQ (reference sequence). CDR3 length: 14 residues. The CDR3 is CASSSGRSTDTQYF. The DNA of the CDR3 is TGTGCTAGCAGCTCTGGGCGGAGCACAGATACGCAGTATTTT.

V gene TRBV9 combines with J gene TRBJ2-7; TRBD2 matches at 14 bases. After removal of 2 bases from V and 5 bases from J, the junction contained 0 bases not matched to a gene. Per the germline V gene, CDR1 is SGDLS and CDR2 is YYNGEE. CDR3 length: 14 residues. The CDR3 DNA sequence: TGTGCCAGCAGCGTGACTAGCGGGAGGGACGAGCAGTACTTC. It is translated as CASSVTSGRDEQYF.

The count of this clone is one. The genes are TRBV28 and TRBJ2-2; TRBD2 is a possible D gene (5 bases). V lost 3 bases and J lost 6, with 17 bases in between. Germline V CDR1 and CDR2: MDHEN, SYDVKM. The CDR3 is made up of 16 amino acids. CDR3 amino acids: CASSFHTRIGPGELFF. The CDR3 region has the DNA TGTGCCAGCAGTTTCCACACTAGAATCGGGCCCGGGGAGCTGTTTTTT. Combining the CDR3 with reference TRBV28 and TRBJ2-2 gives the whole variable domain DVKVTQSSRYLVKRTGEKVFLECVQDMDHENMFWYRQDPGLGLRLIYFSYDVKMKEKGDIPEGYSVSREKKERFSLILESASTNQTSMYLCASSFHTRIGPGELFFGEGSRLTVL.

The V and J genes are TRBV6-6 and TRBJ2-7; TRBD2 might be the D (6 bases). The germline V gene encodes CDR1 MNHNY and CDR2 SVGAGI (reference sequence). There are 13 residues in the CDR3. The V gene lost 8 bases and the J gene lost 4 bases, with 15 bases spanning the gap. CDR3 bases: TGTGCCAGCTTAGATGCAGGAGGGTACGAGCAGTACTTC. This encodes CASLDAGGYEQYF.

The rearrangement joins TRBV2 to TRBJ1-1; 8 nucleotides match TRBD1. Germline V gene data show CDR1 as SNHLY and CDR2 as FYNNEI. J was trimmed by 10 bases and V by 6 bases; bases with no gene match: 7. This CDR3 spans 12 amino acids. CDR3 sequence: CASRGTGRGAFF. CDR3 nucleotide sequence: TGTGCCAGCAGAGGGACAGGTCGAGGAGCTTTCTTT.

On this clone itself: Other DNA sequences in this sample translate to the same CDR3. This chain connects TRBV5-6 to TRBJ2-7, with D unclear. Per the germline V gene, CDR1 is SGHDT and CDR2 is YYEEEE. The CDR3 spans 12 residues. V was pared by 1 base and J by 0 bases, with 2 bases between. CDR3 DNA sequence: TGTGCCAGCAGCTTGCTCTCCTACGAGCAGTACTTC. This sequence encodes CASSLLSYEQYF.